The 18 T cell receptor beta chains below were found in one sample sequenced in a study of control samples from healthy donors and cancer patients. Using immunoSEQ multiplex PCR, the repertoire was profiled, and TCRdb retains in-frame clones only, with some absent. Of around 140,000 clones in the sample, approximately 92% were seen once. The source material was blood. These receptors all come from a man between 35 and 55 years old in good health.

The rearrangement uses TRBV11-2 and TRBJ2-1; possible D gene TRBD1, 5 bases. From germline, CDR1 is SGHAT and CDR2 FQNNGV. Trimming removed 0 bases at V and 7 bases at J, with 13 bases between. The CDR3 runs 15 residues. CDR3 in DNA: TGTGCCAGCAGCTTAGACAGGGCCTCTGGGAATGAGCAGTTCTTC. Translation gives CASSLDRASGNEQFF.

This chain joins TRBV7-9 and TRBJ1-1; D remains ambiguous. This CDR3 has 14 residues. Germline V lookup: CDR1 SEHNR, CDR2 FQNEAQ (reference sequence). V shed 5 bases and J shed 1 base, with 11 bases lying between them. This CDR3 reads CASSRADQNTEAFF. The DNA of the CDR3 is TGTGCCAGCAGCCGGGCGGACCAGAACACTGAAGCTTTCTTT.

The CDR3 nucleotides are TGTGCCATCAGATCGGACGGGGACGGGACCCAGTACTTC. Amino acids: CAIRSDGDGTQYF. The V gene is TRBV10-3, the J gene TRBJ2-5; the D gene could be TRBD1 or TRBD2 (5 bases each). Trimming took 6 bases from V and 7 from J, leaving 15 bases between them. The CDR3 runs 13 residues. Germline V lookup: CDR1 ENHRY, CDR2 SYGVKD.

CDR3 DNA sequence: TGTGCCAGCAGAAGACGGGACTCATCCTACGAGCAGTACTTC. Encoded protein: CASRRRDSSYEQYF. The V and J genes are TRBV2 and TRBJ2-7, with TRBD2 as a possible D gene (6 bases). Looked up from germline, CDR1 is SNHLY and CDR2 is FYNNEI. The CDR3 has 14 amino acids. V lost 6 bases and J lost 1, with 13 bases in between.

The chain is built from TRBV19 and TRBJ1-6; 8 bases fit TRBD1. V lost 9 bases and J lost 9; bases outside the gene matches: 13. Germline values: CDR1 LNHDA, CDR2 SQIVND (reference sequence). The CDR3 runs 15 residues. The CDR3 DNA reads TGTGCCAGCCGGGGGGTGACAGGGGCAGTTTCACCCCTCCACTTT. This gives the protein CASRGVTGAVSPLHF.

The rearrangement joins TRBV9 to TRBJ1-3, with 8 bases lining up with TRBD1. The J segment lost 4 bases and the V segment lost 2 bases, leaving 11 bases of the junction unmatched. Germline V lookup: CDR1 SGDLS, CDR2 YYNGEE. The CDR3 totals 17 residues. DNA for the CDR3: TGTGCCAGCAGCGTCCTTCCGGGACAGGTTGCAGGAAACACCATATATTTT. Its protein is CASSVLPGQVAGNTIYF.

There are a few counts of this clone. CDR3 amino acids: CASTTGRSQPQHF. CDR3 nucleotides: TGTGCCAGCACCACGGGGCGATCTCAGCCCCAGCATTTT. The chain recombines TRBV6-5 with TRBJ1-5; weak D call: TRBD1 (5 bases). This CDR3 has 13 amino acids. The V end lost 7 bases, the J end lost 6 bases, and 13 bases lay between the germline ends. Germline lookup yields CDR1 MNHEY and CDR2 SVGAGI.

The V gene is TRBV2, the J gene TRBJ1-2, with D possibly being TRBD1 (5 bases). With 0 bases removed from V and 3 bases from J, the gap between germline ends came to 17 bases. Looked up from germline, CDR1 is SNHLY and CDR2 is FYNNEI. The CDR3 covers 17 residues. This CDR3 is CASSEARRGQVDYGYTF. The DNA for the CDR3 is TGTGCCAGCAGTGAAGCGCGTAGGGGCCAGGTGGACTATGGCTACACCTTC.

J is TRBJ1-2 and V is TRBV9, with 7 bases lining up with TRBD1. V dropped 0 bases and J dropped 1; count of bases not matched to a gene: 3. The CDR3 length is 15 residues. Germline CDR1 SGDLS, CDR2 YYNGEE. CDR3: CASSVGGGFNYGYTF. The CDR3 DNA is TGTGCCAGCAGCGTAGGAGGGGGCTTTAACTATGGCTACACCTTC. Filled out from reference TRBV9 and TRBJ1-2, the complete variable domain reads DSGVTQTPKHLITATGQRVTLRCSPRSGDLSVYWYQQSLDQGLQFLIQYYNGEERAKGNILERFSAQQFPDLHSELNLSSLELGDSALYFCASSVGGGFNYGYTFGSGTRLTVV.

DNA of the CDR3: TGTGCCAGCAGCAAAGCGGGGGGGCGCCCATCTAACTATGGCTACACCTTC. The encoded protein is CASSKAGGRPSNYGYTF. The genes are TRBV21-1 and TRBJ1-2. TRBV21-1 is designated a pseudogene. CDR3 length equals 17 residues.

This sequence joins TRBV27 and TRBJ2-1, with a possible D match to TRBD2 (5 bases). The V end was cut by 2 bases, the J end by 4 bases, with 12 bases between. The CDR3 contains 15 residues. Germline CDR1 reads MNHEY; CDR2 reads SMNVEV (reference sequence). The CDR3 loop is CASSLGVGGYNEQFF. The CDR3 region has the DNA TGTGCCAGCAGTTTAGGAGTGGGCGGGTACAATGAGCAGTTCTTC.

The chain uses TRBV6-5 and TRBJ2-1, with 9 nucleotides matching TRBD1. Losses at the gene ends were 4 bases for V and 3 bases for J; bases not matched to a gene: 7. CDR3 length: 16 amino acids. Looked up from germline, CDR1 is MNHEY and CDR2 is SVGAGI. In nucleotides, the CDR3 is TGTGCCAGCAGTTCCTCCGGGACAGGGTTCTACAATGAGCAGTTCTTC. It translates to CASSSSGTGFYNEQFF.

The chain employs TRBV11-2 and TRBJ2-1; possible D gene TRBD1, 5 bases. Germline CDR1 and CDR2: SGHAT and FQNNGV. The V end was cut by 5 bases, the J end by 0 bases, with 14 bases between. There are 16 residues in the CDR3. The chain's CDR3 is CASSRGHRSSYNEQFF. CDR3 in DNA: TGTGCCAGCAGCCGTGGACACCGGAGCTCCTACAATGAGCAGTTCTTC.

V usage is TRBV18 and J usage is TRBJ2-1, with 11 bases lining up with TRBD2. The V segment lost 3 bases and the J segment 12 bases; nucleotides outside the gene matches: 13. CDR1 and CDR2 (germline): KGHSH, LQKENI. This CDR3 is 16 amino acids long. The CDR3 nucleotides are TGTGCCAGCTCACCCCTTGCTAGCGGGGGGTTAAGCGGGCAGTTCTTC. Translating it yields CASSPLASGGLSGQFF.

The rearrangement uses TRBV10-3 and TRBJ1-1, with unresolved D. In germline, CDR1 is ENHRY, CDR2 SYGVKD. Deletions cut 8 bases from V and 3 bases from J, with 19 bases between. The CDR3 spans 15 residues. The CDR3 DNA is TGTGCCATCCAACTATCGGGGTTGAGGGACACTGAAGCTTTCTTT. The encoded protein is CAIQLSGLRDTEAFF.

The genes are TRBV18 and TRBJ2-5, with a weak D call TRBD2 (6 bases). V lost 2 bases, J lost 5 bases, and 9 bases lay in between. The length of the CDR3 is 13 residues. Germline assignment: CDR1 KGHSH and CDR2 LQKENI. The DNA of the CDR3 is TGTGCCAGCTCACCAGGCCTAGCGGAGACCCAGTACTTC. Residues: CASSPGLAETQYF.

CDR3 loop: CASSLGFPRSEQYF. CDR3 DNA: TGTGCCAGCAGCTTAGGGTTCCCTCGTTCCGAGCAGTACTTC. The rearrangement joins TRBV11-2 to TRBJ2-7; D is unresolved. CDR1 SGHAT and CDR2 FQNNGV come from the germline V gene. Trimming took off 1 base at V and 6 bases at J, with 13 bases between the two ends. The CDR3 covers 14 residues. Full variable domain (missing parts from reference TRBV11-2 and TRBJ2-7): EAGVAQSPRYKIIEKRQSVAFWCNPISGHATLYWYQQILGQGPKLLIQFQNNGVVDDSQLPKDRFSAERLKGVDSTLKIQPAKLEDSAVYLCASSLGFPRSEQYFGPGTRLTVT.

This chain's CDR3 is CASSLGGEDQPQHF. Written as DNA, the CDR3 is TGCGCCAGCAGCTTGGGAGGGGAGGACCAGCCCCAGCATTTT. This chain links TRBV5-1 with TRBJ1-5, with a tentative D call TRBD1 (5 bases). Trimming pared 0 bases from V and 7 bases from J, leaving 11 bases between. This CDR3 contains 14 residues. Germline V gene lookup returns CDR1 SGHRS and CDR2 YFSETQ.